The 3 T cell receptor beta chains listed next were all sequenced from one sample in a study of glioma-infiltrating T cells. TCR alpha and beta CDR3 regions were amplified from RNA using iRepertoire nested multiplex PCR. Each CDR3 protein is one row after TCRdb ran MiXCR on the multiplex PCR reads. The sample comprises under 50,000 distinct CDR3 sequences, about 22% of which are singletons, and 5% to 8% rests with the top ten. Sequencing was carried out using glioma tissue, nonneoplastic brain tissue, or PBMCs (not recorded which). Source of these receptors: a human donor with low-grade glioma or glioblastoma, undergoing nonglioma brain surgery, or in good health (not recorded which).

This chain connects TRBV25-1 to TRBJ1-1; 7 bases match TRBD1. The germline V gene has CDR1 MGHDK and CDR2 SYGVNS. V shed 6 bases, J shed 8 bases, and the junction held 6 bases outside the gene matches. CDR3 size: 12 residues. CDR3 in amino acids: CASSATGAEAFF. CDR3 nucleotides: TGTGCCAGCAGCGCCACAGGGGCCGAAGCTTTCTTT.

CDR3: CASSRDGDYGYTF. CDR3 nucleotides: TGTGCCAGTAGCCGGGACGGCGACTATGGCTACACCTTC. The rearrangement joins TRBV19 to TRBJ1-2; D may be TRBD1 (5 bases). The CDR3 contains 13 residues. The germline CDR1 and CDR2 sequences are LNHDA and SQIVND (reference sequence). V was pared by 6 bases and J by 3 bases, with 11 bases between.

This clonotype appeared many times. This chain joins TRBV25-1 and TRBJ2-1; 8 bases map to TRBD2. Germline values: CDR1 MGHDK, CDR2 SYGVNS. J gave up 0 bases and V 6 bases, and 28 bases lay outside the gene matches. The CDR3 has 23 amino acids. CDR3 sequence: CASRSAPGGTRENTGVSYNEQFF. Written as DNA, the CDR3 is TGTGCCAGCAGGTCAGCTCCGGGCGGGACTAGGGAAAACACCGGGGTCTCCTACAATGAGCAGTTCTTC.